This TCR beta chain was sequenced for a study of T cell responses to AZD1222 COVID-19 vaccine. Study summary: Combined were second doses at about 4 or about 12 weeks.

Whole-study findings and limits: After the peak T cell response, and only then, were repertoires sampled. There were vaccine-associated CD4 TCRs across spike, dominant at 160-218 and 743-854. Possibly, clonal diversity was underestimated; donors were largely white British and included more females.

The CDR3 sequence is 14 residues long. A word on this clone: Its antigen is currently unknown.

Assay used: immunoSEQ multiplex PCR; TCRdb lists only in-frame clones, some missing. The sample consists of around 120,000 clones, around 94% of them appearing once. The chain combines TRBV12-2 with TRBJ2-5; the table gives TRBD2 as D, unverified against the DNA. TRBV12-2 is marked as a pseudogene. This clonotype was obtained from an adult in good health. The source was peripheral blood, collected on day 0 of AZD1222 vaccination. In DNA, the CDR3 is TGTGCAAGTCGCTTGAGGCATCCCGAGGGGACCCAGTACTTC. This gives the protein CASRLRHPEGTQYF.